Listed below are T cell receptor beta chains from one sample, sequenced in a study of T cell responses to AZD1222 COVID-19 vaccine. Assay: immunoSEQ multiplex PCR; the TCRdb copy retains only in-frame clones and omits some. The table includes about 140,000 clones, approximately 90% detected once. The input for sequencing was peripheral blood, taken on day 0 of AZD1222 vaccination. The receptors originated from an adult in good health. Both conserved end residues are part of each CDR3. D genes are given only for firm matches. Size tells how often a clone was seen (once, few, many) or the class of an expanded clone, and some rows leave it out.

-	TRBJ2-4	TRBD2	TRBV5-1	TGCGCCAGCAGCCCCGACGCCCGCCGAGGGCCTAGCGGGAGGAAAAACATTCAGTACTTC	CASSPDARRGPSGRKNIQYF
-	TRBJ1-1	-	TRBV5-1	TGCGCCAGCAGCTTGTTCACAGGGACTGAAGCTTTCTTT	CASSLFTGTEAFF
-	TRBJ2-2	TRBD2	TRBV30	TGTGCCTGGAGTGTACTAGCGGGGTATGACGCCGGGGAGCTGTTTTTT	CAWSVLAGYDAGELFF
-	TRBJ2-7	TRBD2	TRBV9	TGTGCCAGCAGCGAGGGGGGAGCGGGGGACTACGAGCAGTACTTC	CASSEGGAGDYEQYF
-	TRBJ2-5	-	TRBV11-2	TGTGCCAGCAGCTCGTATGAAAACCAAGAGACCCAGTACTTC	CASSSYENQETQYF
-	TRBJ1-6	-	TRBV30	TGTGCCGAGGGGGGAAGGCGTTCACCCCTCCACTTT	CAEGGRRSPLHF
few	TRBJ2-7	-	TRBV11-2	TGTGCCAGCAGCCCCCGAGGGGTGCGTGCCCCGGGAAAATACGAGCAGTACTTC	CASSPRGVRAPGKYEQYF
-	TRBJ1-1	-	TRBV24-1	TGTGCCACCCGAGGTGGGGGTCATGAAGCTTTCTTT	CATRGGGHEAFF
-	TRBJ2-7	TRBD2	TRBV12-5	TGTGCTAGTGGTTTGGCCCCGGGAGGGGGTGGATGGGAGCAGTACTTC	CASGLAPGGGGWEQYF
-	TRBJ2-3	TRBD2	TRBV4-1	TGCGCCAGCAGCCAAGAGCAGGGAGGGGCCGGGGGAGATACGCAGTATTTT	CASSQEQGGAGGDTQYF
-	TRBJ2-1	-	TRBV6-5	TGTGCCACGGCACGGCTGGCGCGGAATGAGCAGTTCTTC	CATARLARNEQFF
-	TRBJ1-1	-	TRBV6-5	TGTGCCAGCAGTCACGGCGGGTTGGGCACTGAAGCTTTCTTT	CASSHGGLGTEAFF
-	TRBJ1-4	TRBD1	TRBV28	TGTGCCAGCAGTTCCGGACAGGATCATGAAAAACTGTTTTTT	CASSSGQDHEKLFF
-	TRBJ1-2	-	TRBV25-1	TGTGCCAGCAGTGAAGGGTGGGCGCATAACTATGGCTACACCTTC	CASSEGWAHNYGYTF
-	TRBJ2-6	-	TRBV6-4	TGTGCCAGCAGCTCAGGCGACTCCTCTGGGGCCAACGTCCTGACTTTC	CASSSGDSSGANVLTF
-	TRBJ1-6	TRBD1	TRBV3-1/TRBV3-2	TGTGCCAGCAGCCAAGTACCAGGGGGCCATAATTCACCCCTCCACTTT	CASSQVPGGHNSPLHF
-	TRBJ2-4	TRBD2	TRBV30	TGTGCCTGGAGTGTGGCGGGGGGTAACATTCAGTACTTC	CAWSVAGGNIQYF
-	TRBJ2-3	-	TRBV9	TGTGCCAGCAGCGCCAGTGGCACTAGCACAGATACGCAGTATTTT	CASSASGTSTDTQYF
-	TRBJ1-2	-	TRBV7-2	TGTGCCAGCAGCTTAGTCAGAAACTATGGCTACACCTTC	CASSLVRNYGYTF
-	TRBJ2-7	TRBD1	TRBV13	TGTGCCAGCAGCTACGACAGGGCGTTTGAGCAGTACTTC	CASSYDRAFEQYF
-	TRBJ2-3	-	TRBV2	TGTGCCAGCAGGCGGAGCACAGATACGCAGTATTTT	CASRRSTDTQYF
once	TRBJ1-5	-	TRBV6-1	TGTGCCAGCAGTGTAATCCCCCCCAGGGGCAATCAGCCCCAGCATTTT	CASSVIPPRGNQPQHF
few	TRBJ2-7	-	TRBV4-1	TGCGCCAGCAGCCAAGGTCAGGGCTTCTCCTACGAGCAGTACTTC	CASSQGQGFSYEQYF
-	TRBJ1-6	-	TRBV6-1	TGTGCCAGCAGTGAAATATCCCCGAATTCACCCCTCCACTTT	CASSEISPNSPLHF
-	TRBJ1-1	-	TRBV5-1	TGCGCCAGCAGCTTGGTAGGGGTCGGCACTGAAGCTTTCTTT	CASSLVGVGTEAFF
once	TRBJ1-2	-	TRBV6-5	TGTGCCAGCAGCAGCCGGGTCCTCTATGGCTACACCTTC	CASSSRVLYGYTF
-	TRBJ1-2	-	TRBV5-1	TGCGCCAGCAGCTTGGACATTCTCAGTGGCTACACCTTC	CASSLDILSGYTF
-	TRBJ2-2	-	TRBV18	TGTGCCAGCTCACCCCGAACAGTACCCGGGGAGCTGTTTTTT	CASSPRTVPGELFF
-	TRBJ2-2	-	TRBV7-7	TGTGCCAGCAGCCCAAGGGGGGCGTGGACCGGGGAGCTGTTTTTT	CASSPRGAWTGELFF